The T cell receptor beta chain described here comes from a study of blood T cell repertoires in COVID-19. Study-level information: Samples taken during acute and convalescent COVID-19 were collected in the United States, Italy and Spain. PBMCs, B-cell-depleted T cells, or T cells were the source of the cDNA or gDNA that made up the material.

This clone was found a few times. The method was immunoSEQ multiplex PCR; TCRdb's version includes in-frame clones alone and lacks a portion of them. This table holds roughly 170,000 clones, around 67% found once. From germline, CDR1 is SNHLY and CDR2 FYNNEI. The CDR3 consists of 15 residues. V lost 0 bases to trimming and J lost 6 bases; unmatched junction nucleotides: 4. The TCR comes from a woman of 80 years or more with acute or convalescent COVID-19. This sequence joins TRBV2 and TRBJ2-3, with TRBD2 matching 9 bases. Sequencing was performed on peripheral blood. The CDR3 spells CASSEASGSWDTQYF. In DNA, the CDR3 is TGTGCCAGCAGTGAAGCTAGCGGGAGTTGGGATACGCAGTATTTT.